Following are 24 T cell receptor beta chains from one sample sequenced in a study of neoadjuvant nivolumab and ipilimumab in lung cancer. The assay was immunoSEQ multiplex PCR, and TCRdb's table has in-frame clones only and misses some. The sample has about 3,300 clones; 70% to 90% are singletons. The sequencing here drew on tumor tissue, taken after neoadjuvant nivolumab, alone or with ipilimumab, at or shortly before surgery. The receptors here all came from an adult with non-small cell lung cancer.

The DNA of the CDR3 is TGCAGCTTTCTCAGGGGCTCCTACAATGAGCAGTTCTTC. Protein sequence: CSFLRGSYNEQFF. The J gene is TRBJ2-1, the V gene TRBV29-1; tentatively, D is TRBD1 (6 bases). Per the germline V gene, CDR1 is SQVTM and CDR2 is ANQGSEA. This CDR3 region has 13 residues. Deletions cut 8 bases from V and 0 bases from J, with 11 bases between.

The chain employs TRBV5-6 and TRBJ2-3; the match to TRBD1 covers 12 bases. CDR1 SGHDT and CDR2 YYEEEE come from the germline V gene. V dropped 3 bases and J dropped 5; count of bases not matched to a gene: 7. The CDR3 totals 16 residues. The DNA for the CDR3 is TGTGCCAGCAGCTCCTACCGGGACAGGGGGCGAGATACGCAGTATTTT. Encoded protein: CASSSYRDRGRDTQYF.

This chain joins TRBV11-3 and TRBJ2-1; a weak D match, TRBD1 (5 bases). V lost 4 bases, J lost 9 bases, and 19 bases lay in between. Germline assignment: CDR1 SGHNT and CDR2 YENEEA. This CDR3 is 15 amino acids long. CDR3 DNA: TGTGCCAGCAGCTCCACGAGAGGCCAGGGCGGTGAGCAGTTCTTC. This encodes CASSSTRGQGGEQFF. The full variable domain, its missing parts supplied by reference TRBV11-3 and TRBJ2-1, is EAGVVQSPRYKIIEKKQPVAFWCNPISGHNTLYWYLQNLGQGPELLIRYENEEAVDDSQLPKDRFSAERLKGVDSTLKIQPAELGDSAVYLCASSSTRGQGGEQFFGPGTRLTVL.

The CDR3 protein is CATLEQPGRELFF. CDR3 sequence (DNA): TGTGCCACCCTCGAGCAACCGGGCCGGGAGCTGTTTTTT. The J gene is TRBJ2-2, the V gene TRBV19; no clear D gene. Trimming removed 10 bases at V and 9 bases at J, with 18 bases between. The germline V gene has CDR1 LNHDA and CDR2 SQIVND (reference sequence). This CDR3 comprises 13 residues.

The rearrangement uses TRBV10-3 and TRBJ2-1; 11 bases map to TRBD1. CDR3 length: 15 residues. The V gene's germline CDR1 is ENHRY and CDR2 SYGVKD. V lost 3 bases, J lost 5 bases, and 3 bases stayed unmatched. The CDR3 region has the DNA TGTGCCATCAGTGACATGGGACAGGGGGACAATGAGCAGTTCTTC. Translation: CAISDMGQGDNEQFF.

The rearrangement uses TRBV5-3 and TRBJ2-7; 7 bases match TRBD2. TRBV5-3 is flagged as an ORF with uncertain function. The CDR3 sequence is 16 residues long. Trimming removed 4 bases from V and 4 bases from J; junction bases left unmatched: 14. Here the CDR3 reads CARSPRGAGSTYEQYF. CDR3 in DNA: TGTGCCAGAAGCCCCCGGGGAGCGGGGTCAACATACGAGCAGTACTTC.

Here the CDR3 DNA reads TGTGCAAGTCGCTTACCCCGAGGGGGACAGGAACAAGAGACCCAGTACTTC. It encodes CASRLPRGGQEQETQYF. J is TRBJ2-5 and V is TRBV12-2; TRBD1, as called in the table, went unchecked against the DNA. TRBV12-2 is an annotated pseudogene. The CDR3 has 17 residues.

The rearrangement links TRBV28 to TRBJ2-3; D is unresolved. Germline loops: CDR1 MDHEN, CDR2 SYDVKM. V lost 1 base, J lost 5 bases, and 4 bases lay in between. CDR3 length: 12 residues. The CDR3 loop is CASSLLGDTQYF. The DNA for the CDR3 is TGTGCCAGCAGTTTATTGGGAGATACGCAGTATTTT.

J is TRBJ2-2 and V is TRBV5-1, with D possibly TRBD1 on 6 matching bases. The CDR3 loop spans 14 amino acids. The germline V gene encodes CDR1 SGHRS and CDR2 YFSETQ. Trimming removed 4 bases from V and 7 bases from J, with 14 bases in between. CDR3 loop: CASSLTQGNGELFF. The CDR3 DNA follows: TGCGCCAGCAGCCTCACACAGGGAAACGGGGAGCTGTTTTTT.

V and J are TRBV11-1 and TRBJ2-1; D uncertain. The CDR3 length is 13 residues. Trimming took 6 bases from V and 9 from J, leaving 15 bases between them. Looked up from germline, CDR1 is SGHAT and CDR2 is FQDESV (reference sequence). The CDR3 region has the DNA TGTGCCAGCAGTCGAGACCCTTTTGGTGAGCAGTTCTTC. Its protein product is CASSRDPFGEQFF.

The V call is TRBV5-6, the J call TRBJ1-2; 10 bases match TRBD1. Germline V gives CDR1 SGHDT, CDR2 YYEEEE. V gave up 4 bases and J gave up 8 bases; unmatched junction bases: 8. This CDR3 has 14 amino acids. This CDR3 reads CASSLDRGRWGYTF. The CDR3 DNA is TGTGCCAGCAGCCTAGACAGGGGGCGGTGGGGCTACACCTTC.

The table lists this clone with a count of one. Because the CDR3's place on the DNA is in doubt, the DNA is left out and the CDR3 is given as listed by TCRdb. The rearrangement joins TRBV5-8 to TRBJ2-7; no check of the table's D call, TRBD1, against the DNA was made. Germline V gene sequence: CDR1 SGHTS, CDR2 YDEGEE. The CDR3 is 10 amino acids long, termini counted. CDR3: CASSWAAGNF.

The rearrangement links TRBV4-1 to TRBJ2-7; D perhaps matches TRBD2 (5 bases). Trimming pared 6 bases from V and 5 bases from J, leaving 14 bases between. The germline CDR1 and CDR2 sequences are MGHRA and YSYEKL. CDR3 length: 13 residues. This CDR3 reads CASSSPGINEQYF. For the CDR3, the DNA is TGCGCCAGCAGTTCACCCGGGATAAACGAGCAGTACTTC.

The gene calls are TRBV15 and TRBJ1-1; no firm D call. CDR1 LNHNV and CDR2 YYDKDF come from the germline V gene (reference sequence). The CDR3 length is 16 residues. Trimming cost V 4 bases and J 3 bases, with 18 bases left between them. The DNA for the CDR3 is TGTGCCACCAGCATTTCTTCGGGCCGCAGTGACACTGAAGCTTTCTTT. The encoded protein is CATSISSGRSDTEAFF.

This chain uses TRBV27 with TRBJ1-3, with D perhaps matching TRBD1 (5 bases). The germline V gene encodes CDR1 MNHEY and CDR2 SMNVEV (reference sequence). Trimming left V 4 bases short and J 3 bases short, with 7 bases between. This CDR3 is 13 amino acids long. CDR3 sequence reads: CASSSRVGNTIYF. The CDR3 DNA is TGTGCCAGCAGTTCCAGGGTTGGAAACACCATATATTTT.

The chain recombines TRBV11-2 with TRBJ2-5, with D possibly matching TRBD1 (5 bases). The V end was cut by 5 bases, the J end by 3 bases, with 22 bases between. The germline V gene encodes CDR1 SGHAT and CDR2 FQNNGV. This CDR3 has 17 residues. The CDR3 reads CASSPLGSSTDKETQYF. CDR3 in DNA: TGTGCCAGCAGCCCTTTAGGATCCTCGACGGACAAAGAGACCCAGTACTTC.

V gene TRBV10-3 combines with J gene TRBJ1-3; tentative D call: TRBD1 (5 bases). Germline V CDR1 and CDR2: ENHRY, SYGVKD. CDR3 length: 15 amino acids. V lost 6 bases to trimming and J lost 0 bases, with 12 bases between them. CDR3: CAIRTEGSSGNTIYF. CDR3 DNA: TGTGCCATCAGGACGGAGGGGAGCTCTGGAAACACCATATATTTT.

The V gene is TRBV19, the J gene TRBJ1-5; 8 nucleotides line up with TRBD1. Germline loops: CDR1 LNHDA, CDR2 SQIVND (reference sequence). This CDR3 region has 15 residues. J was trimmed by 3 bases and V by 1 base; bases with no gene match: 2. The CDR3 spells CASSIGQGYNQPQHF. CDR3 in DNA: TGTGCCAGTAGTATAGGACAGGGGTACAATCAGCCCCAGCATTTT.

The chain carries TRBV27 and TRBJ1-1; 7 bases are a match to TRBD1. The CDR3 consists of 17 residues. V lost 0 bases to trimming and J lost 5 bases; unmatched junction nucleotides: 12. From germline, CDR1 is MNHEY and CDR2 SMNVEV (reference sequence). The CDR3 region is CASSLSSLRGRGTEAFF. For the CDR3, the DNA is TGTGCCAGCAGTTTATCGTCCTTGAGGGGGCGAGGGACTGAAGCTTTCTTT.

V is TRBV5-1 and J is TRBJ1-1; D may be TRBD1 (6 bases). Trimming shortened V by 0 bases and J by 4 bases, and 10 bases separated the two germline ends. The CDR3 is 14 residues long. Germline V gives CDR1 SGHRS, CDR2 YFSETQ. CDR3 DNA sequence: TGCGCCAGCAGCTTGGACAGGGTAAGCACTGAAGCTTTCTTT. Translating it yields CASSLDRVSTEAFF.

The chain joins TRBV27 to TRBJ2-7, with D perhaps matching TRBD1 (6 bases). This CDR3 spans 17 amino acids. Germline V gene sequence: CDR1 MNHEY, CDR2 SMNVEV (reference sequence). Trimming removed 1 base at V and 3 bases at J, with 19 bases between. CDR3: CASSLLISGVPGYEQYF. The DNA of the CDR3 is TGTGCCAGCAGTTTATTGATTTCAGGGGTTCCGGGCTACGAGCAGTACTTC.

This clone was picked up one time. In DNA, the CDR3 is TGTGCCAGCAGCACCGAGGGCCAGGGGCGACGCACAGATACGCAGTATTTT. It encodes CASSTEGQGRRTDTQYF. This rearrangement joins TRBV7-2 to TRBJ2-3, with TRBD1 as a possible D gene (6 bases). The V end lost 5 bases, the J end lost 1 base, and 19 bases lay between the germline ends. The CDR3 consists of 17 residues. The germline gives CDR1 SGHTA, CDR2 FQGNSA. Supplemented by reference TRBV7-2 and TRBJ2-3, the full variable domain reads GAGVSQSPSNKVTEKGKDVELRCDPISGHTALYWYRQSLGQGLEFLIYFQGNSAPDKSGLPSDRFSAERTGGSVSTLTIQRTQQEDSAVYLCASSTEGQGRRTDTQYFGPGTRLTVL.

This sequence joins TRBV2 and TRBJ2-5; 9 bases line up with TRBD2. Germline lookup yields CDR1 SNHLY and CDR2 FYNNEI. This CDR3 comprises 15 residues. After removal of 7 bases from V and 5 bases from J, the junction contained 11 bases not matched to a gene. The CDR3 loop reads CASTPGRGGMETQYF. As DNA, the CDR3 is TGTGCCAGCACCCCCGGGCGGGGGGGCATGGAGACCCAGTACTTC. Full variable domain (outside the CDR3, taken from reference TRBV2 and TRBJ2-5): EPEVTQTPSHQVTQMGQEVILRCVPISNHLYFYWYRQILGQKVEFLVSFYNNEISEKSEIFDDQFSVERPDGSNFTLKIRSTKLEDSAMYFCASTPGRGGMETQYFGPGTRLLVL.

The chain recombines TRBV27 with TRBJ2-2, with 10 positions matching TRBD2. The junction had 9 bases not matched to a gene; V was cut back by 3 bases and J by 8 bases. The CDR3 runs to 16 residues. The germline CDR1 and CDR2 sequences are MNHEY and SMNVEV (reference sequence). The CDR3 nucleotides read TGTGCCAGCAGTTTCTTCGGGACTAGCGCGTATGGGGAGCTGTTTTTT. This codes for CASSFFGTSAYGELFF.